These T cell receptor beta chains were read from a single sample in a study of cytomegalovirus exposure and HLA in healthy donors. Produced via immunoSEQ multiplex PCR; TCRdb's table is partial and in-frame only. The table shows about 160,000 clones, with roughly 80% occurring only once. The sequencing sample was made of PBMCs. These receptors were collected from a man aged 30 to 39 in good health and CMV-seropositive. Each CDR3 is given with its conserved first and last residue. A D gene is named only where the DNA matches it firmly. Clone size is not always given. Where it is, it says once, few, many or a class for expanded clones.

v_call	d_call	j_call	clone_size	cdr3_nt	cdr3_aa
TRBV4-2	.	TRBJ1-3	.	TGTGCCAGCAGCCAAGATAGGGGGGGCGCTGGAAACACCATATATTTT	CASSQDRGGAGNTIYF
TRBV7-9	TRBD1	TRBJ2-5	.	TGTGCCAGCAGCTTAAGGACAGGGCAAATGGAGACCCAGTACTTC	CASSLRTGQMETQYF
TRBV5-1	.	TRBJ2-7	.	TGCGCCAGCAGCTTGGGGACTACCCCCTTAGAGCAGTACTTC	CASSLGTTPLEQYF
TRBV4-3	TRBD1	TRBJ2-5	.	TGCGCCAGCAGCCTAGGAGACAGGGCGGAGACCCAGTACTTC	CASSLGDRAETQYF
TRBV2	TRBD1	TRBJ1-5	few	TGTGCCAGCAGTACGGACAGGGGGAATCAGCCCCAGCATTTT	CASSTDRGNQPQHF
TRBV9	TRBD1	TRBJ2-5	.	TGTGCCAGCAGCGTAGCGGGACAGCCTTCCCTCGAGACCCAGTACTTC	CASSVAGQPSLETQYF
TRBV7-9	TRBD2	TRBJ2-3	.	TGTGCCAGCAGCTTAGTCCGGGGGGTTAGCACAGATACGCAGTATTTT	CASSLVRGVSTDTQYF
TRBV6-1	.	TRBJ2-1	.	TGTGCCAGCAGTGAAAGGAACGGGGGGCGGGATGAGCAGTTCTTC	CASSERNGGRDEQFF
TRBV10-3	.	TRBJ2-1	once	TGTGCCATCAGTGAGTCCTTGGAAGTGATAGGGGGTGAGCAGTTCTTC	CAISESLEVIGGEQFF
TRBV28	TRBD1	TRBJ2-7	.	TGTGCCAGCAGTTTACCAGGACAGGGAAGAAGGGAGCAGTACTTC	CASSLPGQGRREQYF
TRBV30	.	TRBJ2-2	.	TGTGCCTGGAGACGGGGGACGAACACCGGGGAGCTGTTTTTT	CAWRRGTNTGELFF
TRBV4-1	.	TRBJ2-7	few	TGCGCCAGCAGCCAAGATTGGGGCCACGAGCAGTACTTC	CASSQDWGHEQYF
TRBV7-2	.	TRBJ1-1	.	TGTGCCAGCAGCTTAGCAAGCGCCAGAGCTTTCTTT	CASSLASARAFF
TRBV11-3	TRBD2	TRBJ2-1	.	TGTGCCAGCAGCCCTAGCGGGGGGGCCTACAATGAGCAGTTCTTC	CASSPSGGAYNEQFF
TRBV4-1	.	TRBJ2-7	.	TGCGCCAGCAGCCAACTCAGGGGTGTGGGGTACGAGCAGTACTTC	CASSQLRGVGYEQYF
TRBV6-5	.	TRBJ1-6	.	TGTGCCAGCAGTTACGCAGGGCCCCATTCACCCCTCCACTTT	CASSYAGPHSPLHF
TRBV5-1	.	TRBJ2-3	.	TGCGCCAGCAGCAGTCGGACTAGCACAGATACGCAGTATTTT	CASSSRTSTDTQYF
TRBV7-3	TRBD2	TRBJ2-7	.	TGTGCCAGCAGCAGAGCGGGGGGGACCTACGAGCAGTACTTC	CASSRAGGTYEQYF
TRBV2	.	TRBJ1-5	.	TGTGCCAGCAGTGATGCAGGGAGGCATCAGCCCCAGCATTTT	CASSDAGRHQPQHF
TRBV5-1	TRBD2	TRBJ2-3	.	TGCGCCAGCAGCTGGGGACTAGCGGATTACACAGATACGCAGTATTTT	CASSWGLADYTDTQYF
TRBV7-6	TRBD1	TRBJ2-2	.	TGTGCCAGCAGCTTAACAGGGGGCCTCCACGGGGAGCTGTTTTTT	CASSLTGGLHGELFF
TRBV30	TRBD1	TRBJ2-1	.	TGTGCCTGGAACCCGACAGGGGATGAGCAGTTCTTC	CAWNPTGDEQFF
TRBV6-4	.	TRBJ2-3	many	TGTGCCAGCAGTGACGGGGCCACAGATACGCAGTATTTT	CASSDGATDTQYF
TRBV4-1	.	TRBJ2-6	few	TGCGCCAGCAGCGACACCTCTGGGGCCAACGTCCTGACTTTC	CASSDTSGANVLTF
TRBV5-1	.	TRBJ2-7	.	TGCGCCAGCAGCCCCCTTGGGGACATTTCCTACGAGCAGTACTTC	CASSPLGDISYEQYF
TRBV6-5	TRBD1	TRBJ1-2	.	TGTGCCAGCACGGGACAGGACTATGGCTACACCTTC	CASTGQDYGYTF
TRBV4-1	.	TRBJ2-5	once	TGCGCCAGCAGCCAAGATGGTGTTAGAGAGACCCAGTACTTC	CASSQDGVRETQYF
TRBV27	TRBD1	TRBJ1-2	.	TGTGCCAGCAGTTTACACAGGGGGAACTATGGCTACACCTTC	CASSLHRGNYGYTF
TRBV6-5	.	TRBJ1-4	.	TGTGCCAGCAGCAGCCAGGGAGGGCCTTTGGAAAAACTGTTTTTT	CASSSQGGPLEKLFF
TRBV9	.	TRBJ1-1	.	TGTGCCAGCAGCGATGGGGGGGACACTGAAGCTTTCTTT	CASSDGGDTEAFF
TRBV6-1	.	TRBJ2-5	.	TGTGCCAGCAGTGAACCAGGGCTCCAAGAGACCCAGTACTTC	CASSEPGLQETQYF
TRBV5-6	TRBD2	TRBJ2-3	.	TGTGCCAGCAGCTTGTCTCTAGCGGGGGGCACAGATACGCAGTATTTT	CASSLSLAGGTDTQYF
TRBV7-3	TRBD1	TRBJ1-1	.	TGTGCCAGCAGCTTTATGGGACAGGGCACTGAAGCTTTCTTT	CASSFMGQGTEAFF
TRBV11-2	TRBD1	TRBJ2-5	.	TGTGCCAGCAGCTCTGGACAGGGGGTGGGCAAGGAGACCCAGTACTTC	CASSSGQGVGKETQYF
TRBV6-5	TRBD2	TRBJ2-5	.	TGTGCCAGCAGTTTTGAGGCTAGCGGTTGGGGGGAGACCCAGTACTTC	CASSFEASGWGETQYF
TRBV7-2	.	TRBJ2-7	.	TGTGCCAGCAGCCCGCGACAGATCTCCTACGAGCAGTACTTC	CASSPRQISYEQYF
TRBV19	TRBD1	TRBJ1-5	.	TGTGCCAGTAGTCTCCAACAGGGGAATCAGCCCCAGCATTTT	CASSLQQGNQPQHF
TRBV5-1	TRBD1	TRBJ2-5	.	TGCGCCAGCAGCACCGGGACAGGGGTAGAGACCCAGTACTTC	CASSTGTGVETQYF
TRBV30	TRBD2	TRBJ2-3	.	TGTGCCTGGAGTGACGGGACTAGCATGAATACGCAGTATTTT	CAWSDGTSMNTQYF
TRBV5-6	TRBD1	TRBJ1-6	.	TGTGCCAGCAGGCGGATCACAGGGGTCAATTCACCCCTCCACTTT	CASRRITGVNSPLHF
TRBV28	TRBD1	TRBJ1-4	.	TGTGCCAGCAGTTTAGCGGGACAGGGTAATGAAAAACTGTTTTTT	CASSLAGQGNEKLFF